The present T cell receptor (beta chain) was sequenced within a study of cytomegalovirus exposure and HLA in healthy donors. Whole-study context: In an earlier analysis, 90 million to 130 million unique TCR beta sequences were found from some 170 million T cells. Study-wide results and caveats: Later analysis revealed greater clonal expansion in HLA-associated TCR beta chains than in equally common others. Reports indicate that TCR beta sequences accurately predicted the HLA-A and HLA-B alleles of most subjects.

A few counts support this clone. The antigen is undetermined. This PCR relied on a set of 60 Vbeta primers and 13 Jbeta primers. This table comes from immunoSEQ multiplex PCR, and its TCRdb copy is limited to in-frame clones, with some not included. This sample carries 80,000 to 100,000 clones, about 80% of them seen once, and the ten largest clones take about 3.3%. The CDR3 sequence is 14 residues long. V usage is TRBV21-1 and J usage is TRBJ2-7; the table's D call TRBD2 went unverified against the DNA. TRBV21-1 is a pseudogene locus. This clonotype was obtained from a man aged 40-49 years in good health and CMV-seronegative. The sequencing sample was made of PBMCs. DNA for the CDR3: TGTGCCAGCAGCAAAAGGCGGCAGTCCTACGAGCAGTACTTC. This translates into CASSKRRQSYEQYF.